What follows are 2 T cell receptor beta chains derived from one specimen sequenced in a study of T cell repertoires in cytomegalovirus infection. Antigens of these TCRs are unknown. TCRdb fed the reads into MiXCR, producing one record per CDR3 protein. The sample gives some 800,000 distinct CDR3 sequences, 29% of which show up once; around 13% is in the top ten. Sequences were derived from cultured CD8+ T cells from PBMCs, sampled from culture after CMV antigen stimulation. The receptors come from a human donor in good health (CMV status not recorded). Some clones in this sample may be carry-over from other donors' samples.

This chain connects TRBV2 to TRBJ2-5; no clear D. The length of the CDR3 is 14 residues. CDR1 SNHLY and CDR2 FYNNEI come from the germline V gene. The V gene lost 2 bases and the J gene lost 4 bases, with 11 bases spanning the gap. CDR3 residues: CASSEFRAGETQYF. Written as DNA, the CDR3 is TGTGCCAGCAGTGAATTTAGGGCAGGAGAGACCCAGTACTTC.

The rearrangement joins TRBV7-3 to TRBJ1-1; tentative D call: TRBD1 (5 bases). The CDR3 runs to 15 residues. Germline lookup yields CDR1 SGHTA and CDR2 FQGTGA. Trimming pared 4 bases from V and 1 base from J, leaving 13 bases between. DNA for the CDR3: TGTGCCAGCAGCTCACTGGGGGAGGGGAACACTGAAGCTTTCTTT. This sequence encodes CASSSLGEGNTEAFF. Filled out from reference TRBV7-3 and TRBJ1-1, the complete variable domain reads GAGVSQTPSNKVTEKGKYVELRCDPISGHTALYWYRQSLGQGPEFLIYFQGTGAADDSGLPNDRFFAVRPEGSVSTLKIQRTERGDSAVYLCASSSLGEGNTEAFFGQGTRLTVV.